The source of this T cell receptor beta chain is a study of blood T cell dynamics during melanoma immunotherapy. Background on the study: Standard first-line treatment here was pembrolizumab or nivolumab plus ipilimumab in metastatic melanoma. Study-level points and caveats: Unlike progressors, later disease-control patients had W3 repertoires gaining clonality or diversity.

The germline V gene encodes CDR1 MNHEY and CDR2 SMNVEV (reference sequence). The CDR3 length is 15 residues. V shed 8 bases and J shed 6 bases, with 19 bases lying between them. Sequencing used immunoSEQ multiplex PCR; TCRdb keeps in-frame clones, though not all of them. The sample holds some 11,000 clones; approximately 82% are singletons and the top ten take approximately 19%. The time point: pre-treatment baseline. Blood was drawn before treatment and at week 3 after checkpoint blockade. Patients had no prior systemic cancer treatment, immunosuppressants or other active cancers. A remark on this clone: What it binds is not known.

This clonotype was sampled from a human donor with melanoma. Material: blood, obtained from a patient treated with checkpoint blockade. The chain carries TRBV27 and TRBJ2-2; maybe TRBD2 (5 bases). The CDR3 DNA sequence: TGTGCCAGCGGGGAGTGGGTCCGGCAACCCGGGGAGCTGTTTTTT. This sequence encodes CASGEWVRQPGELFF.